A selection of T cell receptor beta chains follows, all from one sample in a study of shared clonotypes between healthy human individuals. Here immunoSEQ multiplex PCR was the method, and the copy in TCRdb shows in-frame clones only, minus some. The data hold fewer than 500,000 clones, with roughly 85% observed a single time. Sequencing used PBMCs. These receptors came from a woman between 40 and 50 years old in good health. Some clones in this sample may be carry-over from other donors' samples. CDR3s include the opening cysteine and the closing phenylalanine or tryptophan. Fields, in order: J gene, V gene, D gene, clone size, CDR3 protein, CDR3 DNA. A D gene is named only where the DNA matches it firmly. Not all rows give a size; the values are once, few, many and, for expanded clones, a class.

TRBJ1-1	TRBV27	NA	NA	CASSFRFSGLAEAFF	TGTGCCAGCAGTTTCCGGTTTTCGGGTCTCGCTGAAGCTTTCTTT
TRBJ2-5	TRBV7-2	NA	once	CASSLGVLQETQYF	TGTGCCAGCAGCTTAGGGGTTCTCCAAGAGACCCAGTACTTC
TRBJ2-3	TRBV7-8	TRBD1	NA	CASSLTPRGHTQYF	TGTGCCAGCAGCTTAACCCCCAGGGGGCATACGCAGTATTTT
TRBJ2-7	TRBV28	NA	NA	CASSSPYSYEQYF	TGTGCCAGCAGTTCCCCTTATTCCTACGAGCAGTACTTC
TRBJ2-7	TRBV9	TRBD1	NA	CASSPRTGPGEQYF	TGTGCCAGCAGTCCTAGGACAGGGCCGGGGGAGCAGTACTTC
TRBJ2-3	TRBV29-1	TRBD1	NA	CSVVVDRSTDTQYF	TGCAGCGTTGTTGTGGACAGGTCCACAGATACGCAGTATTTT
TRBJ1-1	TRBV19	NA	NA	CASSISRATEAFF	TGTGCCAGTAGTATATCGAGAGCCACTGAAGCTTTCTTT
TRBJ2-7	TRBV7-9	TRBD2	NA	CASSLAGLDEQYF	TGTGCCAGCAGCCTAGCGGGACTGGACGAGCAGTACTTC
TRBJ2-5	TRBV29-1	TRBD1	NA	CSVEESGTGLETQYF	TGCAGCGTTGAAGAGTCCGGGACAGGGTTAGAGACCCAGTACTTC
TRBJ1-2	TRBV5-1	NA	NA	CASSERGGFGFGYTF	TGCGCCAGCAGCGAGAGGGGAGGGTTCGGTTTTGGCTACACCTTC
TRBJ2-1	TRBV30	NA	NA	CAWMGILGRSEQFF	TGTGCCTGGATGGGGATACTAGGAAGGAGTGAGCAGTTCTTC
TRBJ1-3	TRBV7-9	NA	NA	CASSPARNTIYF	TGTGCCAGCAGTCCGGCCAGGAACACCATATATTTT
TRBJ1-1	TRBV6-1	NA	few	CASSLEENTEAFF	TGTGCCAGCAGTTTAGAGGAGAACACTGAAGCTTTCTTT
TRBJ2-1	TRBV11-2	NA	few	CASSRTPHGSAPNEQFF	TGTGCCAGCAGCCGAACCCCCCACGGAAGCGCCCCTAATGAGCAGTTCTTC
TRBJ2-3	TRBV6-4	TRBD1	few	CASSETGTGGPDTQYF	TGTGCCAGCAGTGAAACCGGGACAGGGGGCCCAGATACGCAGTATTTT
TRBJ1-1	TRBV6-6	NA	NA	CASSPPGSMNTEAFF	TGTGCCAGCAGCCCCCCTGGGTCAATGAACACTGAAGCTTTCTTT
TRBJ2-1	TRBV30	TRBD2	NA	CAWDKGGGRAYFVNEQFF	TGTGCCTGGGACAAAGGGGGCGGGAGGGCCTATTTCGTCAATGAGCAGTTCTTC
TRBJ2-7	TRBV19	NA	NA	CASSSSGASYEQYF	TGTGCCAGTAGTAGTAGCGGAGCCTCCTACGAGCAGTACTTC
TRBJ2-3	TRBV28	NA	NA	CASPSRDTQYF	TGTGCCAGCCCCTCGCGAGATACGCAGTATTTT
TRBJ2-3	TRBV7-9	TRBD1	NA	CASSLAGGPTGVPDTQYF	TGTGCCAGCAGCTTAGCAGGGGGGCCGACAGGGGTGCCAGATACGCAGTATTTT
TRBJ1-2	TRBV7-3	NA	NA	CASSLFERMGYTF	TGTGCCAGCAGCTTATTTGAGCGAATGGGCTACACCTTC
TRBJ2-2	TRBV2	NA	NA	CASSEALGLFF	TGTGCCAGCAGTGAAGCGCTGGGGCTGTTTTTT
TRBJ2-2	TRBV28	TRBD1	NA	CASSRTGQIAGELFF	TGTGCCAGCAGTCGGACAGGGCAAATCGCCGGGGAGCTGTTTTTT
TRBJ2-1	TRBV6-4	NA	NA	CASSDAGGGSYNEQFF	TGTGCCAGCAGTGATGCAGGGGGGGGCTCCTACAATGAGCAGTTCTTC
TRBJ1-5	TRBV5-1	NA	NA	CASSLGVGGSNQPQHF	TGCGCCAGCAGCTTGGGGGTAGGGGGAAGCAATCAGCCCCAGCATTTT
TRBJ2-7	TRBV6-5	TRBD1	NA	CASSYDRGGEQYF	TGTGCCAGCAGTTATGACAGGGGTGGCGAGCAGTACTTC
TRBJ1-1	TRBV11-2	NA	many	CASSLEPDVNTEAFF	TGTGCCAGCAGCTTAGAACCAGATGTGAACACTGAAGCTTTCTTT
TRBJ1-3	TRBV5-1	TRBD1	NA	CASSPDREVNTIYF	TGCGCCAGCAGCCCGGACAGGGAGGTAAACACCATATATTTT
TRBJ2-2	TRBV7-9	TRBD1	few	CASTSGTGMAGELFF	TGTGCCAGCACCTCCGGGACAGGGATGGCCGGGGAGCTGTTTTTT
TRBJ2-7	TRBV5-5	NA	NA	CASSSGPGTAYEQYF	TGTGCCAGCAGCTCCGGGCCCGGGACGGCCTACGAGCAGTACTTC
TRBJ2-3	TRBV7-2	TRBD2	NA	CASSSIAGSDTQYF	TGTGCCAGCAGCTCGATAGCGGGATCAGATACGCAGTATTTT
TRBJ2-7	TRBV5-5	TRBD2	NA	CASSSRPSGRAVDEQYF	TGTGCCAGCAGCTCTCGCCCTAGCGGGAGGGCCGTTGATGAGCAGTACTTC
TRBJ2-4	TRBV9	TRBD2	NA	CASSAGLAGGIQYF	TGTGCCAGCAGCGCCGGACTAGCTGGTGGCATTCAGTACTTC
TRBJ1-1	TRBV11-2	NA	once	CASREGPREAFF	TGTGCCAGCAGGGAAGGGCCCCGGGAAGCTTTCTTT
TRBJ1-3	TRBV7-2	NA	NA	CASSSTRSSGNTIYF	TGTGCCAGCAGCTCGACAAGGTCCTCTGGAAACACCATATATTTT
TRBJ1-5	TRBV10-3	NA	NA	CAIRGQSNQPQHF	TGTGCCATCAGAGGACAGTCCAATCAGCCCCAGCATTTT
TRBJ1-1	TRBV6-5	NA	NA	CATKGGTASSAFF	TGTGCCACCAAAGGCGGGACGGCGTCTTCTGCTTTCTTT
TRBJ2-5	TRBV7-6	NA	NA	CASSLGRETQYF	TGTGCCAGCAGCTTAGGGCGAGAGACCCAGTACTTC
TRBJ1-5	TRBV6-5	NA	many	CSTGFQPQHF	TGTTCCACAGGGTTTCAGCCCCAGCATTTT
TRBJ2-7	TRBV5-1	NA	NA	CASSPGTAASYEQYF	TGCGCCAGCAGCCCGGGAACGGCAGCCTCCTACGAGCAGTACTTC
TRBJ2-2	TRBV28	TRBD2	NA	CASSPPGGRGCTGELFF	TGTGCCAGCAGTCCCCCGGGCGGGAGAGGATGTACCGGGGAGCTGTTTTTT
TRBJ2-1	TRBV7-9	TRBD2	NA	CASSLGLAVSDEQFF	TGTGCCAGCAGCTTAGGACTAGCAGTGAGCGACGAGCAGTTCTTC
TRBJ2-3	TRBV10-3	NA	NA	CAISVRPLESTDTQYF	TGTGCCATCAGTGTGCGGCCCCTGGAAAGCACAGATACGCAGTATTTT
TRBJ2-2	TRBV7-9	NA	NA	CASSWPGTSNTGELFF	TGTGCCAGCAGCTGGCCGGGGACAAGCAACACCGGGGAGCTGTTTTTT
TRBJ2-2	TRBV5-4	NA	NA	CASSWDSNTGELFF	TGTGCCAGCAGCTGGGACTCGAACACCGGGGAGCTGTTTTTT
TRBJ2-2	TRBV7-2	NA	NA	CASSTRDLNTGELFF	TGTGCCAGCAGCACCCGGGATCTGAACACCGGGGAGCTGTTTTTT
TRBJ2-3	TRBV7-9	NA	NA	CASSFGGAEDTQYF	TGTGCCAGCAGCTTTGGGGGGGCTGAAGATACGCAGTATTTT
TRBJ1-2	TRBV19	TRBD1	NA	CASRQMGQLGYTF	TGTGCCAGTAGACAAATGGGACAGCTTGGCTACACCTTC
TRBJ1-2	TRBV7-8	NA	few	CASSLDSSGPYGYTF	TGTGCCAGCAGCTTAGATTCCTCGGGGCCCTATGGCTACACCTTC
TRBJ1-2	TRBV7-9	NA	NA	CASSARDHGYTF	TGTGCCAGCAGCGCCAGGGATCATGGCTACACCTTC
TRBJ2-1	TRBV6-5	NA	NA	CASSYAQPYNEQFF	TGTGCCAGCAGTTACGCTCAACCCTACAATGAGCAGTTCTTC
TRBJ2-2	TRBV5-4	NA	few	CASSGDMDGGELFF	TGTGCCAGCAGCGGCGACATGGATGGCGGGGAGCTGTTTTTT
TRBJ2-5	TRBV4-1	TRBD1	NA	CASSQGAGGGQETQYF	TGCGCCAGCAGCCAAGGAGCAGGGGGCGGCCAAGAGACCCAGTACTTC
TRBJ2-2	TRBV4-3	TRBD1	NA	CASSLDRGSGELFF	TGCGCCAGCAGCCTGGACAGGGGGTCCGGGGAGCTGTTTTTT